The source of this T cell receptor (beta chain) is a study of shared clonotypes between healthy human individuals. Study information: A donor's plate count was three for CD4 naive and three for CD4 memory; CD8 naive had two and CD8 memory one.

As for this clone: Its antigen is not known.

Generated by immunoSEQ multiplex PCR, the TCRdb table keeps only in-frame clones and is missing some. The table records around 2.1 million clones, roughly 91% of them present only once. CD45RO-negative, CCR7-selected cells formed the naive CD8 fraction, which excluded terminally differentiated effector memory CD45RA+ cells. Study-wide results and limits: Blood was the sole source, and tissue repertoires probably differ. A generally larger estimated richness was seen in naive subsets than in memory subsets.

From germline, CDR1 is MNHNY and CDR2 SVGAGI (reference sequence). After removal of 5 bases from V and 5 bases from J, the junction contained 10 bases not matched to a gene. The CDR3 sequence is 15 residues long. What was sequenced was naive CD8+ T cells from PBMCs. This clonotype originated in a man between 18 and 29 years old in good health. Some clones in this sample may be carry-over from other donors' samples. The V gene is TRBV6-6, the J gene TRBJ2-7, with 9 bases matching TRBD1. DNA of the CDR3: TGTGCCAGCAGTGTCTCCGGGACAGGGTTCCACGAGCAGTACTTC. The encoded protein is CASSVSGTGFHEQYF.